A single sample is the source of the 16 T cell receptor beta chains below, sequenced in a study of memory CD4+ T cells and cytomegalovirus serostatus. Single viable CD3+CD4+CD8-CD45RO+ cells were sorted as the memory CD4+ T cells. Assay used: immunoSEQ multiplex PCR; TCRdb lists only in-frame clones, some missing. Among about 50,000 clones listed, 65% to 85% were seen once. Sequencing was done on a sample of memory CD4+ T cells from blood. The source of these receptors is an adult in good health and CMV-seronegative.

The CDR3 is CAWSVGRMISGANVLTF. The CDR3, as DNA: TGTGCCTGGAGTGTGGGCAGGATGATCTCTGGGGCCAACGTCCTGACTTTC. The chain links TRBV30 to TRBJ2-6; D remains unclear. Per germline, CDR1 GTSNPN and CDR2 SVGIG (reference sequence). Trimming shortened V by 0 bases and J by 0 bases, and 12 bases separated the two germline ends. The CDR3 consists of 17 residues.

The V call is TRBV2, the J call TRBJ2-2; a weak D match, TRBD1 (5 bases). CDR1 SNHLY and CDR2 FYNNEI come from the germline V gene. The CDR3 is 14 residues long. Trimming took off 2 bases at V and 4 bases at J, with 8 bases between the two ends. Written as DNA, the CDR3 is TGTGCCAGCAGTGAATCCAGGGTCACCGGGGAGCTGTTTTTT. Amino acid sequence: CASSESRVTGELFF.

This clone was counted only a few times. The rearrangement links TRBV2 to TRBJ1-3; unclear D gene. Germline V lookup: CDR1 SNHLY, CDR2 FYNNEI. V was cut by 8 bases and J by 0 bases, with 8 bases left in between. The CDR3 totals 13 residues. The CDR3 nucleotides read TGTGCCAGCTTTGTGGGCTCTGGAAACACCATATATTTT. Protein product: CASFVGSGNTIYF.

The gene calls are TRBV21-1 and TRBJ2-2; the D call of TRBD1 is as the table states it, not checked on the DNA. TRBV21-1 is annotated as a pseudogene. The CDR3 length is 18 residues. DNA of the CDR3: TGTGCCAGCAGCAAAGCGGGCCGGCCTGCTACGAACACCGGGGAGCTGTTTTTT. Its translation: CASSKAGRPATNTGELFF.

The genes are TRBV2 and TRBJ1-1; D is uncertain. The CDR3 totals 13 residues. Germline V gene lookup returns CDR1 SNHLY and CDR2 FYNNEI. Trimming took off 4 bases at V and 4 bases at J, with 10 bases between the two ends. CDR3 bases: TGTGCCAGCAGTGTGTGGGGAGGCACTGAAGCTTTCTTT. This codes for CASSVWGGTEAFF. Variable domain in full (rest from reference TRBV2 and TRBJ1-1): EPEVTQTPSHQVTQMGQEVILRCVPISNHLYFYWYRQILGQKVEFLVSFYNNEISEKSEIFDDQFSVERPDGSNFTLKIRSTKLEDSAMYFCASSVWGGTEAFFGQGTRLTVV.

The chain recombines TRBV19 with TRBJ1-5; the D gene is possibly TRBD1 (5 bases). Trimming took off 6 bases at V and 6 bases at J, with 15 bases between the two ends. This CDR3 is built from 14 residues. The germline CDR1 and CDR2 sequences are LNHDA and SQIVND (reference sequence). The CDR3, as DNA: TGTGCCAGTAGCAAAACTCAGGGATTTCAGCCCCAGCATTTT. It codes for CASSKTQGFQPQHF.

The CDR3 sequence: CASRAGNQPQHF. The CDR3, as DNA: TGTGCCAGCAGGGCTGGCAATCAGCCCCAGCATTTT. The V and J genes are TRBV6-5 and TRBJ1-5; unclear D gene. In germline, CDR1 is MNHEY, CDR2 SVGAGI. CDR3 length: 12 amino acids. V gave up 6 bases and J gave up 2 bases, with 5 bases separating them.

The chain uses TRBV28 and TRBJ2-7, with 9 positions matching TRBD1. CDR3 length: 12 residues. The germline gives CDR1 MDHEN, CDR2 SYDVKM. J gave up 3 bases and V 6 bases, and 0 bases lay outside the gene matches. The CDR3 nucleotides read TGTGCCAGCAGGGACAGGGGCTACGAGCAGTACTTC. Protein: CASRDRGYEQYF. The variable domain in full, with the rest retrieved from reference TRBV28 and TRBJ2-7, is DVKVTQSSRYLVKRTGEKVFLECVQDMDHENMFWYRQDPGLGLRLIYFSYDVKMKEKGDIPEGYSVSREKKERFSLILESASTNQTSMYLCASRDRGYEQYFGPGTRLTVT.

The V call is TRBV14, the J call TRBJ2-1; TRBD1 is a possible D gene (6 bases). Germline V gene data show CDR1 as SGHDN and CDR2 as FVKESK. The CDR3 runs 15 residues. V lost 2 bases and J 7 bases, leaving 15 bases between the germline ends. The CDR3 here is CASSQLGAGTNEQFF. DNA for the CDR3: TGTGCCAGCAGCCAACTGGGGGCAGGGACAAATGAGCAGTTCTTC. Full variable domain (rest looked up from reference TRBV14 and TRBJ2-1): EAGVTQFPSHSVIEKGQTVTLRCDPISGHDNLYWYRRVMGKEIKFLLHFVKESKQDESGMPNNRFLAERTGGTYSTLKVQPAELEDSGVYFCASSQLGAGTNEQFFGPGTRLTVL.

The rearrangement joins TRBV5-4 to TRBJ1-1; D call uncertain. Germline CDR1 reads SGHNT; CDR2 reads YYREEE (reference sequence). Trimming cost V 0 bases and J 5 bases, with 8 bases left between them. The CDR3 is 13 residues long. This CDR3 is CASSLELGTEAFF. In DNA, the CDR3 is TGTGCCAGCAGCTTGGAGTTGGGAACTGAAGCTTTCTTT.

This chain connects TRBV7-8 to TRBJ2-2; D may be TRBD2 (5 bases). Germline CDR1 SGHVS, CDR2 FQNEAQ. Between the trimmed V and J ends, which lost 2 bases and 0 bases, there was a span of 13 bases. This CDR3 comprises 17 residues. DNA for the CDR3: TGTGCCAGCAGCTTAATTTTGCAGAGGGCGAACACCGGGGAGCTGTTTTTT. Protein: CASSLILQRANTGELFF.

This clone was seen just once. The V and J genes are TRBV2 and TRBJ1-5; TRBD1 is a possible D gene (5 bases). The CDR3 consists of 17 residues. CDR1 and CDR2 (germline): SNHLY, FYNNEI. Trimming removed 3 bases at V and 0 bases at J, with 15 bases between. The CDR3 region is CASSDALGHYSNQPQHF. As DNA, the CDR3 is TGTGCCAGCAGTGACGCCCTGGGGCATTATAGCAATCAGCCCCAGCATTTT.

This rearrangement joins TRBV6-5 to TRBJ2-7, with D hard to call. Trimming took 0 bases from V and 6 from J, leaving 9 bases between them. The CDR3 covers 13 residues. Germline CDR1 and CDR2: MNHEY and SVGAGI. The CDR3 DNA reads TGTGCCAGCAGTTACTCGAACGGGCCCGAGCAGTACTTC. This codes for CASSYSNGPEQYF.

This clone occurred once. The chain has TRBV6-7 and TRBJ1-5; weak D call: TRBD1 (5 bases). TRBV6-7 is given ORF status, its function remaining uncertain. The CDR3 length is 18 residues. V was cut by 0 bases and J by 5 bases, with 20 bases left in between. The CDR3 DNA is TGTGCCAGCAGTTACTCGTTTCTACCGGGACCCCGCTATCAGCCCCAGCATTTT. Translating it yields CASSYSFLPGPRYQPQHF.

CDR3 sequence (DNA): TGTGCCAGCAGTTACTCCGATACAGGGTTCAATCAGCCCCAGCATTTT. The encoded protein is CASSYSDTGFNQPQHF. The V and J genes are TRBV6-6 and TRBJ1-5; tentative D call: TRBD1 (6 bases). The V end lost 0 bases, the J end lost 3 bases, and 12 bases lay between the germline ends. The germline V gene has CDR1 MNHNY and CDR2 SVGAGI (reference sequence). This CDR3 is 16 amino acids long.

This chain links TRBV27 with TRBJ2-2; TRBD1 or TRBD2 may be the D gene (5 bases each). Germline V CDR1 and CDR2: MNHEY, SMNVEV (reference sequence). The CDR3 covers 14 residues. V dropped 8 bases and J dropped 7 bases, with 17 bases sitting between them. The CDR3 DNA sequence: TGTGCCAGCGGGTGGGCCGGGGCTAACGGGGAGCTGTTTTTT. Translating it yields CASGWAGANGELFF.